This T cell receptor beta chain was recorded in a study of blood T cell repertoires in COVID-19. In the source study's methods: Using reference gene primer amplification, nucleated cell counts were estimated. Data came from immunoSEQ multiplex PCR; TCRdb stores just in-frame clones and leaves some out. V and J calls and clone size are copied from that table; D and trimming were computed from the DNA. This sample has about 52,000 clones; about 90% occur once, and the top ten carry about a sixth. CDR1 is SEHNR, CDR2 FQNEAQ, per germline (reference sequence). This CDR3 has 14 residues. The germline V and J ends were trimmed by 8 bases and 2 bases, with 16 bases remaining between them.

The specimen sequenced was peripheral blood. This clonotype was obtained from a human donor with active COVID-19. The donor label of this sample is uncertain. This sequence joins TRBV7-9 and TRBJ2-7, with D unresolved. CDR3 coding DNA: TGTGCCAGCCTCAAGGCAGGAATTACCTACGAGCAGTACTTC. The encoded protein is CASLKAGITYEQYF.